This TCR beta chain was documented in a study of T cell responses to AZD1222 COVID-19 vaccine. Using immunoSEQ multiplex PCR, the repertoire was profiled, and TCRdb retains in-frame clones only, with some absent. The sample yields some 100,000 clones, about 85% seen once. The CDR3 length is 14 residues. With 3 bases removed from V and 1 base from J, the gap between germline ends came to 11 bases. CDR1 SGDLS and CDR2 YYNGEE come from the germline V gene. This sample comprised peripheral blood, obtained on day 0 of AZD1222 vaccination. J is TRBJ2-7 and V is TRBV9; perhaps TRBD1 as D (6 bases). The sequence was obtained from an adult in good health. The CDR3 bases are TGTGCCAGCAGCGGACGACAGGCATCCTACGAGCAGTACTTC. The encoded protein is CASSGRQASYEQYF.